This TCR beta chain emerged from a study of HIV-infected children after antiretroviral therapy interruption. Of note for this clonotype: Its antigen is not identified.

The treatment here: PENTA 11 planned treatment interruption arm or continuous ART arm. Participants had taken at least three-drug ART for at least 24 weeks. The TCR library was built from RNA with a 3' RACE protocol and unique molecular identifiers. TCRdb re-derived calls from the 3' RACE reads in MiXCR, one entry per CDR3 protein. The data hold some 38,000 distinct CDR3 sequences, with under 8% observed a single time. The CDR3 consists of 17 residues. V was shortened by 0 bases and J by 6 bases, with 21 bases between the two germline ends. Study findings and constraints: After treatment interruption started, naive CD4+ CDR3 overlap across time points dropped.

The sequence was obtained from a pool of human donors with HIV. This specimen consisted of CD45RA+ CD4+ T cells from PBMCs, pooled from several time points, obtained from a donor given antiretroviral therapy, either interrupted or continuous. Subset denoted: naive CD4+ CD45RA+ CD45RO- T cells. V gene TRBV23-1 combines with J gene TRBJ2-7; weak D call: TRBD1 (5 bases). TRBV23-1 is treated as an ORF (open reading frame) with a function not yet certain. CDR3 in DNA: TGCGCCAGCAGTCAATCCGGCGACAGTTGCCTGGAAGGCGAGCAGTACTTC. It encodes CASSQSGDSCLEGEQYF.